These 25 T cell receptor beta chains were sequenced from one sample in a study of blood T cells in healthy people across ages. With a J-beta primer mix and a sample-barcoded 5' primer, a second PCR ran about 6 to 11 cycles. TCRdb redid the calling of the 5' RACE reads with MiXCR, one entry per CDR3 protein. The table has 580,000 or so distinct CDR3 sequences, under 55% seen once. Sequenced: blood. The receptors shown here come from a man at least 80 years old in good health.

The chain links TRBV30 to TRBJ1-2, with no clear D. Trimming stripped 4 bases from V and 8 bases from J, with 17 bases between. The CDR3 sequence is 13 residues long. Germline CDR1 reads GTSNPN; CDR2 reads SVGIG (reference sequence). The CDR3 is CAWTPGPVGGYTF. The CDR3 nucleotides are TGTGCCTGGACCCCCGGCCCGGTTGGAGGCTACACCTTC. The whole variable domain, filled in from reference TRBV30 and TRBJ1-2, reads SQTIHQWPATLVQPVGSPLSLECTVEGTSNPNLYWYRQAAGRGLQLLFYSVGIGQISSEVPQNLSASRPQDRQFILSSKKLLLSDSGFYLCAWTPGPVGGYTFGSGTRLTVV.

This rearrangement joins TRBV6-5 to TRBJ2-1, with a tentative D call TRBD2 (5 bases). CDR3 length equals 13 residues. Germline loops: CDR1 MNHEY, CDR2 SVGAGI. V gave up 6 bases and J gave up 11 bases, with 17 bases separating them. The CDR3 coding sequence is TGTGCCAGCAGCGACGGACTTGTTTCTAAGCAGTTCTTC. Amino acids: CASSDGLVSKQFF.

This clonotype was counted only a few times. The V call is TRBV20-1, the J call TRBJ2-7, with D possibly TRBD2 on 6 matching bases. CDR1 is DFQATT, CDR2 SNEGSKA, per germline (reference sequence). V shed 3 bases and J shed 7 bases, with 16 bases lying between them. The CDR3 has 13 amino acids. CDR3 sequence (DNA): TGCAGTGCTAGGGGCAGGGAGGCTGGAGAGCAGTACTTC. Protein sequence: CSARGREAGEQYF.

V is TRBV29-1 and J is TRBJ1-1; the D gene is possibly TRBD1 (5 bases). The V gene lost 4 bases and the J gene lost 0 bases, with 12 bases spanning the gap. The CDR3 length is 14 residues. Germline values: CDR1 SQVTM, CDR2 ANQGSEA. CDR3 sequence (DNA): TGCAGCGTTGGGGGCGAAGGGGTGAACACTGAAGCTTTCTTT. Amino acids: CSVGGEGVNTEAFF.

Only a few counts were recorded for this clonotype. The genes are TRBV4-3 and TRBJ2-1, with TRBD2 identical over 8 bases. Germline CDR1 reads LGHNA; CDR2 reads YSLEER. Unmatched junction bases numbered 13, after V lost 0 bases and J lost 12 bases. This CDR3 comprises 16 residues. Here the CDR3 reads CASSQDESSGFGGQFF. DNA for the CDR3: TGCGCCAGCAGCCAAGATGAGTCTAGCGGGTTTGGGGGGCAGTTCTTC.

This clonotype was recorded many times. The V and J genes are TRBV6-5 and TRBJ2-7; tentatively, D is TRBD2 (6 bases). The CDR3 is 15 amino acids. Looked up from germline, CDR1 is MNHEY and CDR2 is SVGAGI. Trimming removed 9 bases from V and 0 bases from J, with 18 bases in between. In DNA, the CDR3 is TGTGCCAGAACCTCAGGCCGGGACTCCTCCTACGAGCAGTACTTC. It codes for CARTSGRDSSYEQYF.

The sample holds one count of this clonotype. The genes are TRBV3-1 and TRBJ2-3; 9 bases agree with TRBD2. Trimming removed 3 bases from V and 3 bases from J; junction bases left unmatched: 7. The CDR3 loop spans 16 amino acids. CDR1 is LGHDT, CDR2 YNNKEL, per germline (reference sequence). Here the CDR3 reads CASSQMGGRVTDTQYF. The CDR3 nucleotides read TGTGCCAGCAGCCAGATGGGCGGGAGGGTGACAGATACGCAGTATTTT.

This clonotype has just a few counts. The chain recombines TRBV7-8 with TRBJ1-2; perhaps TRBD1 as D (6 bases). V lost 4 bases and J 8 bases, leaving 8 bases between the germline ends. This CDR3 has 11 residues. Germline CDR1 reads SGHVS; CDR2 reads FQNEAQ. CDR3 residues: CASSWGQGYTF. The CDR3 DNA reads TGTGCCAGCAGCTGGGGACAAGGCTACACCTTC.

This clonotype was observed a handful of times. CDR3 loop: CASSPFGDTQYF. CDR3 bases: TGTGCCAGCAGCCCATTCGGAGATACGCAGTATTTT. The chain has TRBV7-2 and TRBJ2-3; the D is unclear. The CDR3 runs to 12 residues. Trimming cost V 5 bases and J 5 bases, with 8 bases left between them. The germline CDR1 and CDR2 sequences are SGHTA and FQGNSA. Variable domain in full (rest from reference TRBV7-2 and TRBJ2-3): GAGVSQSPSNKVTEKGKDVELRCDPISGHTALYWYRQSLGQGLEFLIYFQGNSAPDKSGLPSDRFSAERTGGSVSTLTIQRTQQEDSAVYLCASSPFGDTQYFGPGTRLTVL.

The V call is TRBV29-1, the J call TRBJ2-1, with TRBD1 matching 9 bases. The J call may be wrong; the DNA end is better matched by TRBJ2-7. The CDR3 loop spans 14 amino acids. In germline, CDR1 is SQVTM, CDR2 ANQGSEA. CDR3 in DNA: TGCAGCGTTGAAGCCCGGGACAGGGTCAATGAGCAGTACTTC. Amino acids: CSVEARDRVNEQYF.

V usage is TRBV20-1 and J usage is TRBJ1-5, with unresolved D. The CDR3 consists of 16 residues. Germline V gene data show CDR1 as DFQATT and CDR2 as SNEGSKA (reference sequence). The V end was cut by 0 bases, the J end by 2 bases, with 14 bases between. The CDR3 loop reads CSARDLGKAGNQPQHF. The CDR3 DNA reads as TGCAGTGCTAGAGATTTAGGGAAAGCGGGCAATCAGCCCCAGCATTTT.

This clonotype has a handful of counts. The chain uses TRBV5-1 and TRBJ2-7; D is ambiguous. The V gene lost 0 bases and the J gene lost 4 bases, with 17 bases spanning the gap. The germline V gene encodes CDR1 SGHRS and CDR2 YFSETQ. CDR3 length: 16 residues. The CDR3 protein is CASSLVKGPTQYEQYF. CDR3 coding DNA: TGCGCCAGCAGCTTGGTGAAGGGTCCCACTCAATACGAGCAGTACTTC. Full variable domain (rest looked up from reference TRBV5-1 and TRBJ2-7): KAGVTQTPRYLIKTRGQQVTLSCSPISGHRSVSWYQQTPGQGLQFLFEYFSETQRNKGNFPGRFSGRQFSNSRSEMNVSTLELGDSALYLCASSLVKGPTQYEQYFGPGTRLTVT.

This chain joins TRBV20-1 and TRBJ2-5; 7 positions match TRBD1. V lost 5 bases and J lost 2; bases outside the gene matches: 11. The CDR3 covers 15 residues. Per the germline V gene, CDR1 is DFQATT and CDR2 is SNEGSKA (reference sequence). The chain's CDR3 is CSAGRTGNIQETQYF. The CDR3 DNA reads TGCAGTGCTGGACGGACAGGCAACATACAAGAGACCCAGTACTTC.

V and J are TRBV6-2 or TRBV6-3 and TRBJ2-1; TRBD2 matches 14 bases. The CDR3 covers 14 residues. Germline V gene sequence: CDR1 MNHEY, CDR2 SVGEGT. The V and J ends lost 5 bases and 9 bases, in that order; junction bases with no gene match: 3. Written as DNA, the CDR3 is TGTGCCAGCAGTCGGACTAGCGGGAGGCCTGAGCAGTTCTTC. Translating it yields CASSRTSGRPEQFF.

This clonotype was counted only a few times. This chain uses TRBV29-1 with TRBJ2-7; no definite D call. Trimming took 3 bases from V and 0 from J, leaving 9 bases between them. The germline gives CDR1 SQVTM, CDR2 ANQGSEA. The CDR3 is made up of 13 amino acids. The CDR3 loop reads CSVEGRASYEQYF. CDR3 DNA sequence: TGCAGCGTTGAGGGTCGAGCCTCCTACGAGCAGTACTTC.

For the CDR3, the DNA is TGTGCCAGCAGCTTTATGGGACAGCAAGAGACCCAGTACTTC. Its translation: CASSFMGQQETQYF. The chain uses TRBV7-2 and TRBJ2-5; 7 nucleotides agree with TRBD1. The CDR3 is made up of 14 amino acids. The V gene end was trimmed by 3 bases and the J gene end by 2 bases; junction bases not matched to a gene: 3. CDR1 is SGHTA and CDR2 is FQGNSA in the germline V gene.

This clonotype was recorded at least ten times. CDR3 nucleotide sequence: TGTGCCAGCAGCTTAGCGGCACCCTCTGGGGCCAACGTCCTGACTTTC. Translation gives CASSLAAPSGANVLTF. This rearrangement joins TRBV7-2 to TRBJ2-6; no clear D. The germline gives CDR1 SGHTA, CDR2 FQGNSA. V lost 0 bases and J 0 bases, leaving 6 bases between the germline ends. This CDR3 comprises 16 residues. The entire variable domain, with the rest obtained from reference TRBV7-2 and TRBJ2-6, is as follows: GAGVSQSPSNKVTEKGKDVELRCDPISGHTALYWYRQSLGQGLEFLIYFQGNSAPDKSGLPSDRFSAERTGGSVSTLTIQRTQQEDSAVYLCASSLAAPSGANVLTFGAGSRLTVL.

V gene TRBV4-1 combines with J gene TRBJ2-5, with D maybe TRBD2 (7 bases). The CDR3 runs to 17 residues. Germline-derived CDR1 and CDR2 are MGHRA and YSYEKL. V dropped 0 bases and J dropped 2 bases, with 16 bases sitting between them. CDR3 sequence reads: CASSQDWGGALQETQYF. The DNA for the CDR3 is TGCGCCAGCAGCCAAGACTGGGGGGGGGCGCTTCAAGAGACCCAGTACTTC.

This chain uses TRBV20-1 with TRBJ1-5; D uncertain. The germline gives CDR1 DFQATT, CDR2 SNEGSKA (reference sequence). V gave up 8 bases and J gave up 4 bases, with 12 bases separating them. The CDR3 has 12 residues. This CDR3 is CSSITKNQPQHF. In DNA form, the CDR3 reads TGCAGTTCTATTACAAAGAATCAGCCCCAGCATTTT.

This clonotype showed up just a few times. V is TRBV18 and J is TRBJ2-3; TRBD2 is a possible D gene (5 bases). Germline values: CDR1 KGHSH, CDR2 LQKENI. The CDR3 runs 15 residues. Trimming cost V 0 bases and J 5 bases, with 12 bases left between them. CDR3 loop: CASSPPGREIDTQYF. CDR3 bases: TGTGCCAGCTCACCACCGGGTAGGGAGATAGATACGCAGTATTTT.

The table lists this clonotype with many counts. CDR3 in amino acids: CASSYTSTGAKVSNQPQHF. The CDR3, as DNA: TGTGCCAGCAGTTACACATCGACAGGGGCGAAGGTCAGCAATCAGCCCCAGCATTTT. V gene TRBV6-6 combines with J gene TRBJ1-5; 8 nucleotides match TRBD1. There are 19 residues in the CDR3. Trimming at V came to 2 bases and at J to 1 base, leaving 13 bases not matched to a gene. The germline V gene has CDR1 MNHNY and CDR2 SVGAGI (reference sequence).

This clonotype showed up many times. The chain links TRBV20-1 to TRBJ2-5; possible D gene TRBD1, 5 bases. Germline CDR1 is DFQATT and CDR2 is SNEGSKA (reference sequence). Trimming removed 0 bases from V and 6 bases from J, with 17 bases in between. This CDR3 spans 15 amino acids. CDR3 in DNA: TGCAGTGCTAGAGATCAGGGCAGGGCGGTAAAGACCCAGTACTTC. Its protein is CSARDQGRAVKTQYF.

V is TRBV7-2 and J is TRBJ2-2; D is possibly TRBD1 or TRBD2 (5 bases each). The CDR3 runs to 13 residues. CDR1 is SGHTA, CDR2 FQGNSA, per germline. The ends were cut back, 8 bases at V and 6 bases at J, with 13 bases in the middle. CDR3 bases: TGTGCCAGCGAGGGTGGGGCGTCCGGGGAGCTGTTTTTT. This codes for CASEGGASGELFF.

This clonotype was counted a few times. The CDR3 nucleotides read TGTGCCAGCAGCCAATTGGTCGTCGACGAGACAGGGGGCGACGACGAGCAGTACTTC. Translating gives CASSQLVVDETGGDDEQYF. This chain links TRBV4-2 with TRBJ2-7, with TRBD1 matching over 10 bases. The J segment lost 5 bases and the V segment lost 2 bases, leaving 18 bases of the junction unmatched. Germline loops: CDR1 LGHNA, CDR2 YNFKEQ. The CDR3 has 19 amino acids.

The chain is built from TRBV3-1 and TRBJ2-7, with D maybe TRBD1 (5 bases). Germline V CDR1 and CDR2: LGHDT, YNNKEL (reference sequence). Trimming left V 2 bases short and J 3 bases short, with 8 bases between. The CDR3 loop spans 13 amino acids. CDR3 residues: CASSQRGNYEQYF. The DNA of the CDR3 is TGTGCCAGCAGCCAAAGGGGTAACTACGAGCAGTACTTC.